One sample yielded the 22 T cell receptor beta chains listed below, sequenced in a study of T cell responses to AZD1222 COVID-19 vaccine. The method was immunoSEQ multiplex PCR; TCRdb's version includes in-frame clones alone and lacks a portion of them. The sample carries about 100,000 clones, roughly 89% recorded once. The material was peripheral blood, obtained on day 0 of AZD1222 vaccination. The receptors were gathered from an adult in good health.

This rearrangement joins TRBV7-6 to TRBJ2-7, with 10 bases aligning to TRBD1. Germline CDR1 reads SGHVS; CDR2 reads FNYEAQ. Trimming cost V 5 bases and J 3 bases; bases outside gene matches: 13. This CDR3 is 17 amino acids long. The chain's CDR3 is CASSRSPTGTGDYEQYF. The DNA for the CDR3 is TGTGCCAGCAGCCGCTCCCCTACCGGGACAGGGGACTACGAGCAGTACTTC.

This clone appeared once. This chain joins TRBV7-8 and TRBJ1-6, with D possibly TRBD1 on 5 matching bases. Looked up from germline, CDR1 is SGHVS and CDR2 is FQNEAQ. The V end lost 5 bases, the J end lost 0 bases, and 14 bases lay between the germline ends. The CDR3 has 17 residues. The CDR3 spells CASSAYGTRSYNSPLHF. As DNA, the CDR3 is TGTGCCAGCAGCGCGTACGGGACCCGCTCCTATAATTCACCCCTCCACTTT.

The genes are TRBV28 and TRBJ2-4; D not resolved. The germline V and J ends were trimmed by 0 bases and 0 bases, with 6 bases remaining between them. The germline gives CDR1 MDHEN, CDR2 SYDVKM. This CDR3 is built from 15 residues. The CDR3 DNA reads TGTGCCAGCAGTTTATGGCGACTAGCCAAAAACATTCAGTACTTC. Translation: CASSLWRLAKNIQYF.

The V and J genes are TRBV21-1 and TRBJ2-7. TRBV21-1 is tagged as a pseudogene. The CDR3 extends over 12 amino acids. The CDR3 region has the DNA TGTGCCAGCAGCATAGGATTGGCCGAGCAGTACTTC. It yields the protein CASSIGLAEQYF.

The CDR3 is CASRGKQAFF. The CDR3 DNA reads as TGTGCCAGCAGGGGGAAACAAGCTTTCTTT. The chain employs TRBV21-1 and TRBJ1-1. TRBV21-1 is termed a pseudogene. This CDR3 is built from 10 residues.

V usage is TRBV11-2 and J usage is TRBJ1-1; D is uncertain. Germline V gene lookup returns CDR1 SGHAT and CDR2 FQNNGV. V lost 3 bases and J lost 6, with 11 bases in between. The CDR3 length is 13 residues. CDR3 protein: CASSFGLLAEAFF. DNA for the CDR3: TGTGCCAGCAGCTTTGGACTGCTCGCTGAAGCTTTCTTT.

This rearrangement joins TRBV6-5 to TRBJ1-2; 8 bases agree with TRBD1. The CDR3 is 14 amino acids. V lost 4 bases and J lost 6; bases outside the gene matches: 7. The germline V gene encodes CDR1 MNHEY and CDR2 SVGAGI. CDR3 residues: CASSFQGAGNGYTF. For the CDR3, the DNA is TGTGCCAGCAGTTTTCAGGGGGCAGGAAATGGCTACACCTTC.

The chain is built from TRBV3-1 (or the pseudogene TRBV3-2) and TRBJ1-2, with D unclear. CDR3 length: 14 residues. The V and J ends lost 8 bases and 0 bases respectively, with 13 bases between them. Germline V gives CDR1 LGHDT, CDR2 YNNKEL (reference sequence). The chain's CDR3 is CASCNTRSNYGYTF. CDR3 in DNA: TGTGCCAGCTGCAACACGAGGTCTAACTATGGCTACACCTTC.

This clone was observed a single time. The chain combines TRBV11-2 with TRBJ2-5; D call uncertain. Germline-derived CDR1 and CDR2 are SGHAT and FQNNGV. The germline V and J ends were trimmed by 4 bases and 2 bases, with 17 bases remaining between them. The CDR3 spans 16 residues. CDR3 nucleotides: TGTGCCAGCAGCTCCTCACATTCTTACCGACAAGAGACCCAGTACTTC. Translating gives CASSSSHSYRQETQYF.

The chain carries TRBV27 and TRBJ2-6; D is perhaps TRBD2 (6 bases). In germline, CDR1 is MNHEY, CDR2 SMNVEV (reference sequence). The CDR3 is made up of 15 amino acids. Trimming cost V 6 bases and J 2 bases, with 11 bases left between them. The CDR3 reads CASSGGGAGANVLTF. CDR3 DNA sequence: TGTGCCAGCAGCGGGGGTGGCGCTGGGGCCAACGTCCTGACTTTC.

The chain recombines TRBV19 with TRBJ1-4, with D maybe TRBD1 (6 bases). CDR1 and CDR2 (germline): LNHDA, SQIVND (reference sequence). This CDR3 has 15 amino acids. V shed 0 bases and J shed 8 bases, with 13 bases lying between them. The CDR3 DNA reads TGTGCCAGTAGTATAGACGGGGGGCCCAACGAAAAACTGTTTTTT. Amino acid sequence: CASSIDGGPNEKLFF.

The chain couples TRBV5-1 to TRBJ1-1; D call uncertain. The CDR3 is 14 amino acids. The germline gives CDR1 SGHRS, CDR2 YFSETQ. Trimming removed 4 bases at V and 6 bases at J, with 16 bases between. The CDR3, as DNA: TGCGCCAGCAGCCAGACGCGGACCGGGCCTGAAGCTTTCTTT. Protein: CASSQTRTGPEAFF.

The chain recombines TRBV5-1 with TRBJ1-1; D may be TRBD1 (6 bases). Trimming shortened V by 3 bases and J by 4 bases, and 13 bases separated the two germline ends. CDR3 length: 14 amino acids. Germline V lookup: CDR1 SGHRS, CDR2 YFSETQ. Written as DNA, the CDR3 is TGCGCCAGCAGCTATAAAACGGACAGCACTGAAGCTTTCTTT. Translation gives CASSYKTDSTEAFF.

CDR3 sequence (DNA): TGTGCCAGTAGTATAGGTGGAAACTATGGCTACACCTTC. This encodes CASSIGGNYGYTF. This chain links TRBV19 with TRBJ1-2, with unresolved D. The germline gives CDR1 LNHDA, CDR2 SQIVND (reference sequence). V lost 1 base to trimming and J lost 2 bases, with 5 bases between them. The CDR3 sequence is 13 residues long.

The V gene is TRBV2, the J gene TRBJ1-2; D gene ambiguous. Germline V gene sequence: CDR1 SNHLY, CDR2 FYNNEI. V was cut by 7 bases and J by 7 bases, with 10 bases left in between. The CDR3 loop spans 11 amino acids. The CDR3 is CASIVGSGYTF. The CDR3 region has the DNA TGTGCCAGCATTGTTGGTTCTGGCTACACCTTC.

The rearrangement uses TRBV5-1 and TRBJ2-7, with 11 bases that match TRBD1. Germline V lookup: CDR1 SGHRS, CDR2 YFSETQ. The CDR3 loop spans 15 amino acids. With V trimmed by 0 bases and J by 4 bases, 3 bases remained unmatched. CDR3 amino acids: CASSLVGQGEYEQYF. CDR3 DNA: TGCGCCAGCAGCTTGGTGGGACAGGGGGAATACGAGCAGTACTTC.

CDR3 sequence: CASSEAGGQGIYGYTF. The CDR3 DNA sequence: TGTGCCAGCAGTGAAGCGGGGGGCCAGGGGATCTATGGCTACACCTTC. The rearrangement links TRBV6-1 to TRBJ1-2; TRBD1 might be the D (6 bases). This CDR3 is built from 16 residues. V lost 0 bases, J lost 4 bases, and 15 bases lay in between. The germline V gene encodes CDR1 MNHNS and CDR2 SASEGT.

The chain links TRBV4-1 to TRBJ1-2; 7 bases match TRBD1. V lost 0 bases and J lost 8; bases outside the gene matches: 12. The germline gives CDR1 MGHRA, CDR2 YSYEKL. The CDR3 is 16 amino acids. Here the CDR3 reads CASSQDEEGAPRGYTF. CDR3 sequence (DNA): TGCGCCAGCAGCCAAGATGAGGAGGGGGCCCCCCGGGGCTACACCTTC.

V is TRBV2 and J is TRBJ2-7, with D possibly TRBD1 on 6 matching bases. Per the germline V gene, CDR1 is SNHLY and CDR2 is FYNNEI. The CDR3 is 14 amino acids. Trimming took off 7 bases at V and 3 bases at J, with 16 bases between the two ends. CDR3 amino acids: CASTRTEFSYEQYF. In DNA form, the CDR3 reads TGTGCCAGCACTCGGACAGAATTTAGCTACGAGCAGTACTTC.

The chain links TRBV6-1 to TRBJ1-5; no firm D call. CDR1 MNHNS and CDR2 SASEGT come from the germline V gene. V was clipped by 1 base and J by 0 bases, with 10 bases between them. This CDR3 has 16 residues. CDR3 sequence: CASSEGRYYSNQPQHF. CDR3 in DNA: TGTGCCAGCAGTGAAGGTCGTTACTATAGCAATCAGCCCCAGCATTTT.

The chain recombines TRBV29-1 with TRBJ1-2; TRBD1 matches 9 bases. This CDR3 region has 11 residues. Germline CDR1 SQVTM, CDR2 ANQGSEA. The ends lost 7 bases at V and 8 bases at J; junction bases unmatched: 5. The CDR3 nucleotides are TGCAGCGGAACTACAGGGGGCGGCTACACCTTC. Protein: CSGTTGGGYTF.

V gene TRBV19 combines with J gene TRBJ2-6, with a weak D call TRBD1 (6 bases). This CDR3 spans 15 amino acids. V was clipped by 6 bases and J by 4 bases, with 13 bases between them. Germline V gives CDR1 LNHDA, CDR2 SQIVND (reference sequence). As DNA, the CDR3 is TGTGCCAGTAGCCCCCAGGGGAGAGGGGCCAACGTCCTGACTTTC. Translating gives CASSPQGRGANVLTF.